Reported below is one T cell receptor beta chain. Antigen unknown. This sample was included in a study of shared clonotypes between healthy human individuals. Turning to the study itself: Every donor yielded three CD4 naive, three CD4 memory, two CD8 naive and one CD8 memory plate.

Regarding the study as a whole: Donor scarcity curtailed the genetic and exposure-history diversity represented herein. Estimated richness was generally greater in naive than memory subsets.

The assay was immunoSEQ multiplex PCR, and TCRdb's table has in-frame clones only and misses some. The data contain around 2.5 million clones, 90% to 95% of them seen just once; the ten biggest clones take up roughly 0.39%. The CDR3 length is 15 residues. The V segment lost 3 bases and the J segment 3 bases; nucleotides outside the gene matches: 6. The germline CDR1 and CDR2 sequences are GTSNPN and SVGIG (reference sequence). The material sequenced was naive CD4+ T cells from PBMCs. Subset reported: CD45RA+ positively selected. This receptor was identified in a young man in good health. Some clones in this sample may be carry-over from other donors' samples. The chain recombines TRBV30 with TRBJ1-5, with 9 bases matching TRBD1. DNA of the CDR3: TGTGCCTGGAGCCCCGGGACAGGGAACAATCAGCCCCAGCATTTT. As protein: CAWSPGTGNNQPQHF.